One sample yielded the 19 T cell receptor beta chains listed below, sequenced in a study of cytomegalovirus exposure and HLA in healthy donors. The PCR had 60 Vbeta and 13 Jbeta primers. Only in-frame clones appear in the TCRdb table, and some are missing; sequencing was by immunoSEQ multiplex PCR. The sample has 130,000 to 150,000 clones, over 60% seen once; the top ten hold around 0.7%. Material for sequencing was PBMCs. The receptors stem from a male donor in good health and CMV-seronegative.

This chain joins TRBV19 and TRBJ2-5; D remains unclear. Germline assignment: CDR1 LNHDA and CDR2 SQIVND (reference sequence). Trimming took 5 bases from V and 5 from J, leaving 18 bases between them. CDR3 length equals 15 residues. The CDR3, as DNA: TGTGCCAGTAGTCCTCAATCAGTCTTGGTTGAGACCCAGTACTTC. This encodes CASSPQSVLVETQYF.

The J gene is TRBJ1-4, the V gene TRBV30, with D possibly matching TRBD1 (5 bases). This CDR3 has 12 amino acids. Trimming removed 5 bases from V and 8 bases from J, with 12 bases in between. Looked up from germline, CDR1 is GTSNPN and CDR2 is SVGIG (reference sequence). The CDR3: CAWGRDGEKLFF. CDR3 sequence (DNA): TGTGCCTGGGGGAGGGACGGCGAAAAACTGTTTTTT.

The chain uses TRBV19 and TRBJ2-3; 13 bases line up with TRBD2. V gave up 4 bases and J gave up 3 bases; unmatched junction bases: 16. The CDR3 is made up of 20 amino acids. The germline CDR1 and CDR2 sequences are LNHDA and SQIVND (reference sequence). The CDR3, as DNA: TGTGCCAGTAGTAGTAGGGGACTAGCGGGGCGGGCCCCAAGGACAGATACGCAGTATTTT. Amino acids: CASSSRGLAGRAPRTDTQYF.

The J gene is TRBJ1-2, the V gene TRBV6-1; TRBD1 matches at 10 bases. Per germline, CDR1 MNHNS and CDR2 SASEGT. The J segment lost 7 bases and the V segment lost 6 bases, leaving 11 bases of the junction unmatched. The CDR3 spans 15 residues. In DNA, the CDR3 is TGTGCCAGCAGAGAAAGAGGACAGGGGGTCCCTGGCTACACCTTC. This encodes CASRERGQGVPGYTF.

This chain uses TRBV4-3 with TRBJ1-4, with D maybe TRBD1 (5 bases). The CDR3 spans 14 residues. The V end was cut by 4 bases, the J end by 8 bases, with 14 bases between. Germline assignment: CDR1 LGHNA and CDR2 YSLEER. CDR3: CASSPRRGGEKLFF. As DNA, the CDR3 is TGCGCCAGCAGCCCACGGAGGGGAGGAGAAAAACTGTTTTTT.

The V gene is TRBV19, the J gene TRBJ2-7; 9 bases fit TRBD1. CDR3 size: 14 residues. The V gene's germline CDR1 is LNHDA and CDR2 SQIVND (reference sequence). The V and J ends lost 6 bases and 4 bases, in that order; junction bases with no gene match: 7. For the CDR3, the DNA is TGTGCCAGTAGCCCGGGACAGGGAGGTTACGAGCAGTACTTC. Translation: CASSPGQGGYEQYF.

V and J are TRBV6-1 and TRBJ2-1, with D tentatively TRBD2 (7 bases). V was clipped by 4 bases and J by 5 bases, with 18 bases between them. CDR1 is MNHNS and CDR2 is SASEGT in the germline V gene. This CDR3 spans 16 amino acids. The CDR3 DNA follows: TGTGCCAGCAGTGGAAGGGGGGGCAGTCGTAACAATGAGCAGTTCTTC. It specifies CASSGRGGSRNNEQFF.

The J gene is TRBJ1-5, the V gene TRBV7-8; D not certain. This CDR3 has 15 residues. Germline V gene lookup returns CDR1 SGHVS and CDR2 FQNEAQ. The V end was cut by 0 bases, the J end by 4 bases, with 10 bases between. This CDR3 is CASSLAPPGNQPQHF. CDR3 sequence (DNA): TGTGCCAGCAGCTTAGCCCCCCCCGGGAATCAGCCCCAGCATTTT. The variable domain in full, with the rest retrieved from reference TRBV7-8 and TRBJ1-5, is GAGVSQSPRYKVAKRGQDVALRCDPISGHVSLFWYQQALGQGPEFLTYFQNEAQLDKSGLPSDRFFAERPEGSVSTLKIQRTQQEDSAVYLCASSLAPPGNQPQHFGDGTRLSIL.

This chain links TRBV14 with TRBJ2-3, with TRBD2 identical over 10 bases. Per the germline V gene, CDR1 is SGHDN and CDR2 is FVKESK. V gave up 1 base and J gave up 4 bases; unmatched junction bases: 5. This CDR3 spans 16 amino acids. For the CDR3, the DNA is TGTGCCAGCAGCCAAGGAGCGGGGGGGCCATCAGATACGCAGTATTTT. Protein: CASSQGAGGPSDTQYF.

The chain recombines TRBV7-2 with TRBJ2-7; 10 bases are a match to TRBD1. Germline loops: CDR1 SGHTA, CDR2 FQGNSA. V shed 6 bases, J shed 3 bases, and the junction held 5 bases outside the gene matches. The CDR3 is 14 amino acids. In nucleotides, the CDR3 is TGTGCCAGCAGTTTGAGGGACAGGGGCTACGAGCAGTACTTC. It yields the protein CASSLRDRGYEQYF.

The chain uses TRBV27 and TRBJ2-1; D is possibly TRBD1 (7 bases). CDR1 and CDR2 (germline): MNHEY, SMNVEV (reference sequence). CDR3 length: 18 amino acids. Trimming shortened V by 6 bases and J by 6 bases, and 27 bases separated the two germline ends. The DNA of the CDR3 is TGTGCCAGCAGCACAACTAGCCTTCAGGGGGAATCTGGCAATGAGCAGTTCTTC. Translating it yields CASSTTSLQGESGNEQFF.

The J gene is TRBJ1-2, the V gene TRBV18, with 8 nucleotides matching TRBD1. The CDR3 has 15 residues. The V gene's germline CDR1 is KGHSH and CDR2 LQKENI. V was clipped by 0 bases and J by 6 bases; unmatched bases: 6. This chain's CDR3 is CASSPPAGGADGYTF. The CDR3 DNA is TGTGCCAGCTCACCACCGGCAGGGGGCGCAGATGGCTACACCTTC.

The rearrangement uses TRBV5-4 and TRBJ2-3, with a possible D match to TRBD1 (6 bases). V was clipped by 2 bases and J by 3 bases, with 19 bases between them. The germline V gene has CDR1 SGHNT and CDR2 YYREEE (reference sequence). The CDR3 sequence is 17 residues long. CDR3 DNA sequence: TGTGCCAGCAGCTTCCCCCCCCAGCGAGGGGGAACAGATACGCAGTATTTT. It translates to CASSFPPQRGGTDTQYF.

This clone was counted a few times. The genes are TRBV19 and TRBJ1-2; weak D call: TRBD1 (5 bases). Germline V gene sequence: CDR1 LNHDA, CDR2 SQIVND (reference sequence). The V end lost 7 bases, the J end lost 6 bases, and 27 bases lay between the germline ends. This CDR3 is 17 amino acids long. The CDR3 is CASNPELGRVAFDGYTF. The CDR3 DNA sequence: TGTGCCAGTAATCCTGAGCTGGGCAGGGTAGCATTCGATGGCTACACCTTC.

V usage is TRBV4-1 and J usage is TRBJ1-2, with 8 positions matching TRBD1. V lost 0 bases to trimming and J lost 4 bases; unmatched junction nucleotides: 4. This CDR3 has 15 residues. Germline CDR1 and CDR2: MGHRA and YSYEKL. CDR3 in amino acids: CASSQDRGRGYGYTF. The CDR3 nucleotides read TGCGCCAGCAGCCAAGACAGGGGGCGCGGCTATGGCTACACCTTC.

The chain combines TRBV27 with TRBJ2-1, with 10 bases aligning to TRBD2. CDR1 is MNHEY, CDR2 SMNVEV, per germline (reference sequence). The CDR3 loop spans 15 amino acids. Losses at the gene ends were 1 base for V and 9 bases for J; bases not matched to a gene: 6. CDR3 sequence reads: CASSLLRLAGAEQFF. The CDR3 DNA is TGTGCCAGCAGTTTATTAAGGCTAGCGGGGGCTGAGCAGTTCTTC.

The chain employs TRBV7-2 and TRBJ1-3; possible D gene TRBD1, 5 bases. CDR3 length: 15 amino acids. CDR1 is SGHTA and CDR2 is FQGNSA in the germline V gene. V was cut by 3 bases and J by 0 bases, with 9 bases left in between. The CDR3 sequence: CASSLGGPSGNTIYF. DNA of the CDR3: TGTGCCAGCAGCTTGGGGGGACCCTCTGGAAACACCATATATTTT.

The chain uses TRBV10-3 and TRBJ1-5; no clear D. This CDR3 has 16 amino acids. V was shortened by 0 bases and J by 4 bases, with 13 bases between the two germline ends. Germline V gene data show CDR1 as ENHRY and CDR2 as SYGVKD. In nucleotides, the CDR3 is TGTGCCATCAGTGAGTCGATCCTACAGATAAATCAGCCCCAGCATTTT. Its translation is CAISESILQINQPQHF.

This clone came up once. This chain joins TRBV7-7 and TRBJ2-2; TRBD2 aligns across 13 bases. Germline V gene sequence: CDR1 SSHAT, CDR2 FNYEAQ (reference sequence). V dropped 5 bases and J dropped 5; count of bases not matched to a gene: 5. The length of the CDR3 is 16 residues. CDR3 residues: CASSLGLAGVTGELFF. CDR3 coding DNA: TGTGCCAGCAGCCTCGGACTAGCGGGAGTGACCGGGGAGCTGTTTTTT.